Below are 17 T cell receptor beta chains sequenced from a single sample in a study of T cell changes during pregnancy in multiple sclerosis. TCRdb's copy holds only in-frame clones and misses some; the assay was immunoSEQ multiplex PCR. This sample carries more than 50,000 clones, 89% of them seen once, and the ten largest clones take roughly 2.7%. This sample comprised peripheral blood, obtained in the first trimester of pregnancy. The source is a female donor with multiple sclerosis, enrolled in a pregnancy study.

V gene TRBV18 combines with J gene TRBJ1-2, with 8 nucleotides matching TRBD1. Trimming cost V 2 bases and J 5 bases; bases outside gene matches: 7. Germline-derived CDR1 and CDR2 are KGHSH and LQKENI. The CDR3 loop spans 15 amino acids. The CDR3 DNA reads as TGTGCCAGCTCACCAGTTTGGGACAGGCCATATGGCTACACCTTC. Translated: CASSPVWDRPYGYTF.

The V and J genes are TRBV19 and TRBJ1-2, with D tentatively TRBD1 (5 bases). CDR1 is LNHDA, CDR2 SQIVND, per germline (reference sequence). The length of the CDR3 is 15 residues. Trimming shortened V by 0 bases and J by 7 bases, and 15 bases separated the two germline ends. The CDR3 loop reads CASSIDSGVPSGYTF. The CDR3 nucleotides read TGTGCCAGTAGTATAGATTCGGGGGTCCCGAGTGGCTACACCTTC.

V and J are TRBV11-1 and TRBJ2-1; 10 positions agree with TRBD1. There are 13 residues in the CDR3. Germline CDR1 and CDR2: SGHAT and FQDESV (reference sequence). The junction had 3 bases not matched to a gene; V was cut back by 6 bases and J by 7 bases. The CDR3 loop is CASSRTGGNEQFF. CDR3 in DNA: TGTGCCAGCAGTAGGACAGGGGGAAATGAGCAGTTCTTC.

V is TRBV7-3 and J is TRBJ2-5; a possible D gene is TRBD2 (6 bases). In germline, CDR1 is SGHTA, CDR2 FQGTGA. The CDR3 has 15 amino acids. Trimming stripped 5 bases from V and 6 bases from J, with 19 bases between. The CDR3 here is CASSPGPGLPKTQYF. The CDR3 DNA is TGTGCCAGCAGCCCAGGCCCGGGACTCCCCAAGACCCAGTACTTC.

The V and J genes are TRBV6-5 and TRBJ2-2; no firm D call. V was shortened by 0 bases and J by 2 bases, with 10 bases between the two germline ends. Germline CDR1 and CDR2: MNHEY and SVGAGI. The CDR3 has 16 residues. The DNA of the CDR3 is TGTGCCAGCAGTTACTCCTGGGCCCCCAACACCGGGGAGCTGTTTTTT. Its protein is CASSYSWAPNTGELFF.

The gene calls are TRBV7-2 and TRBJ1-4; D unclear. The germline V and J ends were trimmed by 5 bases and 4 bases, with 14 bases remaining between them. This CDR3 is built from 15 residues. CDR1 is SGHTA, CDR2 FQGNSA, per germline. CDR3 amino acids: CASSPNGGVNEKLFF. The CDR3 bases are TGTGCCAGCAGCCCTAATGGCGGAGTTAATGAAAAACTGTTTTTT.

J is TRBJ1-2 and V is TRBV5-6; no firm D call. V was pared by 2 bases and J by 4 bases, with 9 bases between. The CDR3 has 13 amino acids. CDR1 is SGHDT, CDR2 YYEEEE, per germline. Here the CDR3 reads CASSFAGGYGYTF. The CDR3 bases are TGTGCCAGCAGCTTCGCGGGTGGCTATGGCTACACCTTC.

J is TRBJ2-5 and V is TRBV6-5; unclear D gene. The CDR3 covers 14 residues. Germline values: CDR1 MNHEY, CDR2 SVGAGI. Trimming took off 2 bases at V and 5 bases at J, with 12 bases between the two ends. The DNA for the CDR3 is TGTGCCAGCAGTTACGCCCCGAGTACGGAGACCCAGTACTTC. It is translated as CASSYAPSTETQYF.

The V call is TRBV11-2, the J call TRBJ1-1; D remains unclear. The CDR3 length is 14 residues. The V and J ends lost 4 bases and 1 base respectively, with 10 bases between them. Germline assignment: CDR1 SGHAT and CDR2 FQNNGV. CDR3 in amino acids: CASSYEVGNTEAFF. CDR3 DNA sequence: TGTGCCAGCAGCTACGAGGTAGGGAACACTGAAGCTTTCTTT.

The CDR3 loop reads CASSIARAHRGYTF. DNA for the CDR3: TGTGCCAGTAGTATCGCCAGGGCCCATCGCGGCTACACCTTC. This chain uses TRBV19 with TRBJ1-2, with TRBD1 as a possible D gene (5 bases). There are 14 residues in the CDR3. CDR1 is LNHDA and CDR2 is SQIVND in the germline V gene (reference sequence). Trimming shortened V by 3 bases and J by 8 bases, and 16 bases separated the two germline ends.

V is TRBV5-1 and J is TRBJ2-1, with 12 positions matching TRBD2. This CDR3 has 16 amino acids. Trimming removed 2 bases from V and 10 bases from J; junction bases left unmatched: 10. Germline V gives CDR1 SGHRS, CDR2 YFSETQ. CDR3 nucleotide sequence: TGCGCCAGCAGCTTATTCCCCGCTAGCGGGGGGGCAGAGCAGTTCTTC. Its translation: CASSLFPASGGAEQFF.

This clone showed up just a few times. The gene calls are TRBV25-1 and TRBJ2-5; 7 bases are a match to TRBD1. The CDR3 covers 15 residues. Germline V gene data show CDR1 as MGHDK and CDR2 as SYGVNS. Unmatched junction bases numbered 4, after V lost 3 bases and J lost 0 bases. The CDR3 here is CASSDPQGNQETQYF. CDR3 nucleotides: TGTGCCAGCAGTGACCCACAGGGGAACCAAGAGACCCAGTACTTC.

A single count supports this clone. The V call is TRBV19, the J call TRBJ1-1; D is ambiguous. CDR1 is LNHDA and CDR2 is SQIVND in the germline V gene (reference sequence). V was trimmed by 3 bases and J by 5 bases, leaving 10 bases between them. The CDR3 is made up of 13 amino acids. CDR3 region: CASSIPGGTEAFF. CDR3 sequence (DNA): TGTGCCAGTAGTATCCCGGGAGGGACTGAAGCTTTCTTT.

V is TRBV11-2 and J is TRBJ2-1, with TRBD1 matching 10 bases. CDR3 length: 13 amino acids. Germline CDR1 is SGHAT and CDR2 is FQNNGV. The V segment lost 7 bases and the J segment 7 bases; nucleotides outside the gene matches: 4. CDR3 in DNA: TGTGCCAGCAACCTGGACAGGGGGAATGAGCAGTTCTTC. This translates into CASNLDRGNEQFF.

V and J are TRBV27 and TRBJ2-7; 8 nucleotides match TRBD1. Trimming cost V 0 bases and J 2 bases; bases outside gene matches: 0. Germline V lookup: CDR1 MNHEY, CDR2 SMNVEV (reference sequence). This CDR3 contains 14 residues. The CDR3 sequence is CASSLSRGPYEQYF. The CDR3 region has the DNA TGTGCCAGCAGTTTATCCAGGGGGCCCTACGAGCAGTACTTC.

The CDR3 region has the DNA TGTGCCAGCAGCCGCGGGCCGAGCTCTGGAAACACCATATATTTT. Translating it yields CASSRGPSSGNTIYF. The V gene is TRBV11-2, the J gene TRBJ1-3; D unclear. Germline V gene lookup returns CDR1 SGHAT and CDR2 FQNNGV. The length of the CDR3 is 15 residues. Trimming shortened V by 5 bases and J by 0 bases, and 11 bases separated the two germline ends.

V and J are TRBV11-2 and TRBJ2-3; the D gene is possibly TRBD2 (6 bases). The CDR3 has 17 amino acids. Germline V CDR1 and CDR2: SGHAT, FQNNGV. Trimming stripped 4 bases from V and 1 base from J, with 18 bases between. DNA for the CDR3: TGTGCCAGCAGCTGGCGGCGGAATGGAGGGGGCACAGATACGCAGTATTTT. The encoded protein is CASSWRRNGGGTDTQYF.